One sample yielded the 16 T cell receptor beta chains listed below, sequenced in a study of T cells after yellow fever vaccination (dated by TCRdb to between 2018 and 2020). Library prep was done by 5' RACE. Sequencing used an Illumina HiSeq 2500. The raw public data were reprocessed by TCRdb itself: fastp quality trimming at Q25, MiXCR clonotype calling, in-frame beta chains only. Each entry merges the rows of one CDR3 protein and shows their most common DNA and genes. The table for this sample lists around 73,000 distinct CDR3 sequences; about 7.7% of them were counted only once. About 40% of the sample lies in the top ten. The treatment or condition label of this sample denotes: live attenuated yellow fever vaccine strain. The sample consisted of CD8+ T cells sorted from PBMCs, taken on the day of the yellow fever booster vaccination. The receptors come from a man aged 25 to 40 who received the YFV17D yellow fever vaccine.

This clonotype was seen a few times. DNA of the CDR3: TGTGCCAGCCGGGACCCCCTGGGAGCTTTCTTT. It yields the protein CASRDPLGAFF. J is TRBJ1-1 and V is TRBV25-1, with D possibly TRBD1 on 5 matching bases. Germline assignment: CDR1 MGHDK and CDR2 SYGVNS. The CDR3 is 11 residues long. Trimming pared 8 bases from V and 10 bases from J, leaving 14 bases between.

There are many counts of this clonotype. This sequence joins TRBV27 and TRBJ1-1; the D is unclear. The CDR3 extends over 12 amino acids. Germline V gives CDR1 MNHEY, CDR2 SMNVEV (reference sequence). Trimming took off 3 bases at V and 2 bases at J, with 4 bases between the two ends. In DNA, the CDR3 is TGTGCCAGCAGTTTGGTTAACACTGAAGCTTTCTTT. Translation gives CASSLVNTEAFF.

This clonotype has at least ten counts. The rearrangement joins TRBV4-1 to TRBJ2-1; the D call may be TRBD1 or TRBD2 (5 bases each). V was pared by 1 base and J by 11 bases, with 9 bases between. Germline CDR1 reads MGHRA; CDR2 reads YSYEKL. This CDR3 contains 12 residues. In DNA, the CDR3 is TGCGCCAGCAGCCAAGGGGGGACGCAGCAGTTCTTC. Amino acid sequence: CASSQGGTQQFF.

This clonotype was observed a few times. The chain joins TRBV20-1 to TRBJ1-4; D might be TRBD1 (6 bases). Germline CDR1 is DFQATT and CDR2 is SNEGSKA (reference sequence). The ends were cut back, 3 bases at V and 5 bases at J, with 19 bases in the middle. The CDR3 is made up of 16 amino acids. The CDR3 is CSASKATGTYNEKLFF. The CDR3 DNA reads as TGCAGTGCTAGTAAAGCAACCGGGACATACAATGAAAAACTGTTTTTT.

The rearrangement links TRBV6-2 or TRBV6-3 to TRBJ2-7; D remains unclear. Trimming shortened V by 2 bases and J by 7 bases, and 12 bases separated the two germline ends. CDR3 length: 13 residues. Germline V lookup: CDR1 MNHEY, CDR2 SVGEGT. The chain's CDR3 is CASSYTSKGEQYF. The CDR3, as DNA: TGTGCCAGCAGTTACACTTCCAAGGGTGAGCAGTACTTC.

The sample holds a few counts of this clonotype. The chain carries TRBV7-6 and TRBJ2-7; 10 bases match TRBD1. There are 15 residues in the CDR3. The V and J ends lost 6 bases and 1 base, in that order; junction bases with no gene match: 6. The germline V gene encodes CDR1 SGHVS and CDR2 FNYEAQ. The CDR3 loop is CASSQGTGASYEQYF. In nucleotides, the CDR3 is TGTGCCAGCAGTCAGGGGACAGGGGCTTCCTACGAGCAGTACTTC.

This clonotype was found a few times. The CDR3 protein is CASSIRGLSYNEQFF. The DNA for the CDR3 is TGTGCCAGTAGTATTCGGGGGCTCTCCTACAATGAGCAGTTCTTC. This chain connects TRBV19 to TRBJ2-1; either TRBD1 or TRBD2 may supply D (6 bases each). CDR1 is LNHDA and CDR2 is SQIVND in the germline V gene (reference sequence). V was cut by 3 bases and J by 0 bases, with 9 bases left in between. The CDR3 consists of 15 residues.

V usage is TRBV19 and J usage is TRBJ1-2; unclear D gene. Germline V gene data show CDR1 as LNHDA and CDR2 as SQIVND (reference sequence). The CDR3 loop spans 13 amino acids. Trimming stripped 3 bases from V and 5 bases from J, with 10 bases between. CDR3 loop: CASSMYQPYGYTF. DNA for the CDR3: TGTGCCAGTAGTATGTACCAGCCGTATGGCTACACCTTC.

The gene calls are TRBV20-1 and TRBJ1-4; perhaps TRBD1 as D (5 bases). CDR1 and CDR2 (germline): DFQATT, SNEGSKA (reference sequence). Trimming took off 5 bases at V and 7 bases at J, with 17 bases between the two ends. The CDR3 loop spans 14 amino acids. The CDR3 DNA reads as TGCAGTGCTTCCACTGGGGCAGGTAGTGAAAAACTGTTTTTT. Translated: CSASTGAGSEKLFF.

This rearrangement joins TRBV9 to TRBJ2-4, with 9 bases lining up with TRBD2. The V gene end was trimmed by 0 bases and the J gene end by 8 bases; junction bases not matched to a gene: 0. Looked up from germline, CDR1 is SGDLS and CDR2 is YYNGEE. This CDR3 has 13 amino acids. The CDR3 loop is CASSVGLADIQYF. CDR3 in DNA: TGTGCCAGCAGCGTAGGACTAGCGGACATTCAGTACTTC.

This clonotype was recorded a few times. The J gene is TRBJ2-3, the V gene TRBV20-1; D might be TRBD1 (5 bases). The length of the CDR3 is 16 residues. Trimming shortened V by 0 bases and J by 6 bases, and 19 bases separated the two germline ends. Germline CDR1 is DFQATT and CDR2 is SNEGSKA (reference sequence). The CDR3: CSARDLPGSLLDTQYF. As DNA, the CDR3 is TGCAGTGCTAGAGATCTGCCAGGGTCCCTTTTGGATACGCAGTATTTT.

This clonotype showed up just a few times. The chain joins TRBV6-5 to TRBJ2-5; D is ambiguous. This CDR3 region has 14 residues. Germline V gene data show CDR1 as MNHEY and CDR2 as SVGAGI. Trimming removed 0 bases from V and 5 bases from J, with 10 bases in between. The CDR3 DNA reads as TGTGCCAGCAGTTACTCTGGGCTGCCCGAGACCCAGTACTTC. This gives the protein CASSYSGLPETQYF.

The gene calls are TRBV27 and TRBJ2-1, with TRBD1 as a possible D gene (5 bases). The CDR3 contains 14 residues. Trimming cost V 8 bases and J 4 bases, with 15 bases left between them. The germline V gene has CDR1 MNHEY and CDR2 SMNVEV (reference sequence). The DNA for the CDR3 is TGTGCCAGCCGTTGGACACCCCTTTACAATGAGCAGTTCTTC. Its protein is CASRWTPLYNEQFF.

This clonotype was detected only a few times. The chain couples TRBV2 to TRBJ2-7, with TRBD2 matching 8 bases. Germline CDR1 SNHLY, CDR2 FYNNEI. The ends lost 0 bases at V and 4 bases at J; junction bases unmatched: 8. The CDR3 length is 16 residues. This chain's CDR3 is CASSEALIGLAYEQYF. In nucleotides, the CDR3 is TGTGCCAGCAGTGAAGCGCTTATAGGACTAGCTTACGAGCAGTACTTC.

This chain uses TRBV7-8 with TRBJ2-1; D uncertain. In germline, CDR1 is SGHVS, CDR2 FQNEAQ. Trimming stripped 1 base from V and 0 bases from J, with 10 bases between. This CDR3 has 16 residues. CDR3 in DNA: TGTGCCAGCAGCTTAGGATTCTGGAGCTCCTACAATGAGCAGTTCTTC. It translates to CASSLGFWSSYNEQFF.

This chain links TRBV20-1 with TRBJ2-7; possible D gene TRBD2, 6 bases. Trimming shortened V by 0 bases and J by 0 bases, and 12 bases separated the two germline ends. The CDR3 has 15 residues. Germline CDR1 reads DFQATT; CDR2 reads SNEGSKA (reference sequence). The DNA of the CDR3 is TGCAGTGCTAGAGATCTGGGGGGTAGCTCCTACGAGCAGTACTTC. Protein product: CSARDLGGSSYEQYF.